The rows below give T cell receptor beta chains drawn from one sample of a study of T cell changes during pregnancy in multiple sclerosis. The protocol was immunoSEQ multiplex PCR, while the TCRdb copy is restricted to in-frame clones and leaves out a portion. Of under 120,000 clones listed, approximately 89% were seen once; the top ten hold about 3.2%. The sequences come from peripheral blood, collected after pregnancy. The receptors were sampled from a female donor with multiple sclerosis, enrolled in a pregnancy study. Each CDR3 is given without its conserved first and last residue.

V,CDR3
TRBV14,ASSQLGAYEQY
TRBV29-1,SARGGAEAF
TRBV7-9,ASSPWGVTTNEKLF
TRBV12-5,ASGLAQAKNIQY
TRBV18,ASSTTDRGYSNQPQH
TRBV7-6,ASSPEGGTNYGYT
TRBV15,ATSIPGGLTEAF
TRBV5-1,ASSATGNTGELF
TRBV4-2,ASSQDLPGGDQPQH
TRBV6-5,ASTIGQNSNQPQH
TRBV7-9,ASRAGTGVNASSYEQY
TRBV6-1,ASSARLTWGRAGELF
TRBV6-8,ASSYFPQRGAQETQY
TRBV18,ASGEGQGNQPQH
TRBV4-1,ASSQDASGAETQY
TRBV2,ASTTRTGVNYGYT
TRBV7-3,ASSLGQPHSPLH
TRBV6-1,ASSEPSGNQPQH
TRBV2,ASRKYRGQTNYGYT
TRBV11-3,ASSPDRYTGELF
TRBV6-1,ASSEENGGYEQF
TRBV9,ASSVGTGFQPQH
TRBV19,ASSMVGGLTEAF
TRBV11-2,ASSPGPDRETQY
TRBV6-6,ASKLYYEQY
TRBV7-2,ASSSTRYRGGNTEAF
TRBV9,ASSATGATNEKLF
TRBV9,ASSGGGVNTEAF
TRBV9,ASSVPPGTGYNEQF